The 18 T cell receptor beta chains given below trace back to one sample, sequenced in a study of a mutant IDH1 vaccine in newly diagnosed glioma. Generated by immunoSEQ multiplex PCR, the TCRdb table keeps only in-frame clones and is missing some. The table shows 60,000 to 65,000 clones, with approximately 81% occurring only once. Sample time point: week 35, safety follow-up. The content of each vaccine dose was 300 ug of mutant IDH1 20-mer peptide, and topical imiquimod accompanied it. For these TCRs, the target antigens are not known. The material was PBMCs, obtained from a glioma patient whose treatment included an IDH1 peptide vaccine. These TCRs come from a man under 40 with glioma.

As DNA, the CDR3 is TGCGCCAGCAGCCCGGTCCCGGGACAGGGGTGGGGAAACACCATATATTTT. Amino acid sequence: CASSPVPGQGWGNTIYF. The chain employs TRBV5-1 and TRBJ1-3; 10 bases align to TRBD1. The trim removed 4 bases at V and 4 bases at J, leaving 11 bases unmatched. Looked up from germline, CDR1 is SGHRS and CDR2 is YFSETQ. This CDR3 is 17 amino acids long.

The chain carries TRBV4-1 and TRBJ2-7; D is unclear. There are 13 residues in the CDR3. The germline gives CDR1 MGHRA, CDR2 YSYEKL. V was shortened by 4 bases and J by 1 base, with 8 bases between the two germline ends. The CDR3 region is CASSLTESYEQYF. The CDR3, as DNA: TGCGCCAGCAGCCTTACAGAATCCTACGAGCAGTACTTC.

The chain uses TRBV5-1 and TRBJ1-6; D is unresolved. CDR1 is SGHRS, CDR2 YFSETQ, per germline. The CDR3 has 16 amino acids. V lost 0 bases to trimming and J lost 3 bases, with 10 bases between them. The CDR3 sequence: CASSLGSSGYNSPLHF. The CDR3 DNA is TGCGCCAGCAGCTTGGGATCTTCCGGCTATAATTCACCCCTCCACTTT.

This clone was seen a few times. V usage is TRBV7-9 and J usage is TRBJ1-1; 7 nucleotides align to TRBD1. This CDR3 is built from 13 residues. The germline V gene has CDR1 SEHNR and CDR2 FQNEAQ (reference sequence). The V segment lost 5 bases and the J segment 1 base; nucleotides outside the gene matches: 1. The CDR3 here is CASSRTGNTEAFF. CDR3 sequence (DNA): TGTGCCAGCAGCCGGACAGGGAACACTGAAGCTTTCTTT.

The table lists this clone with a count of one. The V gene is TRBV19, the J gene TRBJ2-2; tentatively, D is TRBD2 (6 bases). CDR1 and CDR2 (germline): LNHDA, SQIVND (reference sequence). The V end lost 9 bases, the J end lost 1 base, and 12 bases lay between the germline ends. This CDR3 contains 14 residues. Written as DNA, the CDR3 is TGTGCCAGCCTCCCCGGGGGGAACACCGGGGAGCTGTTTTTT. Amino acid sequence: CASLPGGNTGELFF. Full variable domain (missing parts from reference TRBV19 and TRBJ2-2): DGGITQSPKYLFRKEGQNVTLSCEQNLNHDAMYWYRQDPGQGLRLIYYSQIVNDFQKGDIAEGYSVSREKKESFPLTVTSAQKNPTAFYLCASLPGGNTGELFFGEGSRLTVL.

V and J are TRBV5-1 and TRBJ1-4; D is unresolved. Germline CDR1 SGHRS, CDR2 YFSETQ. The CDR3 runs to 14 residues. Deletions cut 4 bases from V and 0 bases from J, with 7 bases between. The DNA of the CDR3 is TGCGCCAGCAGCCCAAGTGCAACTAATGAAAAACTGTTTTTT. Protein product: CASSPSATNEKLFF.

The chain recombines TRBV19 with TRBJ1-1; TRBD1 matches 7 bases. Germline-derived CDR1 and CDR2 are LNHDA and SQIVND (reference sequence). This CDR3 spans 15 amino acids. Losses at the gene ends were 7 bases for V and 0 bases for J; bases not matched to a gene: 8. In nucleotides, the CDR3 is TGTGCCAGTACCCCTGTGACAGGGATGAACACTGAAGCTTTCTTT. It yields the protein CASTPVTGMNTEAFF.

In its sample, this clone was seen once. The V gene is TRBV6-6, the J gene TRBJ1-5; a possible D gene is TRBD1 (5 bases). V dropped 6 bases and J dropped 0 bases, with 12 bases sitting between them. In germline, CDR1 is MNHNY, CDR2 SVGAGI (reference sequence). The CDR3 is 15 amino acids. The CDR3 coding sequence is TGTGCCAGCAGCCGTGAGGGGTATAGCAATCAGCCCCAGCATTTT. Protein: CASSREGYSNQPQHF.

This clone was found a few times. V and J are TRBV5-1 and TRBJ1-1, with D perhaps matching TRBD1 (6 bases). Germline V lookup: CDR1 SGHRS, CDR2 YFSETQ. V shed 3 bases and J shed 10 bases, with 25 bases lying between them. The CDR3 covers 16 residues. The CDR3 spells CASSSAGGRGGFGAFF. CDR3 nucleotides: TGCGCCAGCAGCTCAGCAGGCGGCAGGGGTGGGTTTGGAGCTTTCTTT.

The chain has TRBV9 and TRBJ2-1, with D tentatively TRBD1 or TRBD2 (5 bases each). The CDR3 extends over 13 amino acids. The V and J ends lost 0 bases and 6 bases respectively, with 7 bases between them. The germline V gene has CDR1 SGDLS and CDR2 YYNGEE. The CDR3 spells CASSVGGSNEQFF. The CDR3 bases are TGTGCCAGCAGCGTAGGGGGGAGCAATGAGCAGTTCTTC.

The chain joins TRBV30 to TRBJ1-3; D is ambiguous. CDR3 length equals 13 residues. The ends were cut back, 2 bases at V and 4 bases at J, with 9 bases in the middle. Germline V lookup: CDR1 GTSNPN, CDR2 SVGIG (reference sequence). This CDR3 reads CAWSRGSGNTIYF. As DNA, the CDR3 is TGTGCCTGGAGTCGGGGATCGGGAAACACCATATATTTT.

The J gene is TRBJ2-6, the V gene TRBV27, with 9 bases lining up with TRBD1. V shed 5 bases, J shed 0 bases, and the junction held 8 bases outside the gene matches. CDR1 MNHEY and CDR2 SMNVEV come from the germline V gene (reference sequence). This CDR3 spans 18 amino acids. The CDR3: CASSPLGQGVSGANVLTF. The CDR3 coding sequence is TGTGCCAGCAGTCCGTTGGGACAGGGTGTCTCTGGGGCCAACGTCCTGACTTTC.

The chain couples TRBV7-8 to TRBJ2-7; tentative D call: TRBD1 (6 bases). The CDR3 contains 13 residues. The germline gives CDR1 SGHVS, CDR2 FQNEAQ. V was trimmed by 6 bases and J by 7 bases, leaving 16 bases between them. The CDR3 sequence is CASSLWGLREQYF. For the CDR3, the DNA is TGTGCCAGCAGTCTATGGGGGCTGCGAGAGCAGTACTTC.

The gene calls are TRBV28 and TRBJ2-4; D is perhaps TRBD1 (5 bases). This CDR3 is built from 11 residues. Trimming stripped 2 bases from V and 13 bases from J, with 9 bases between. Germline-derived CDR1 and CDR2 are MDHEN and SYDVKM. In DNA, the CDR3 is TGTGCCAGCAGTTTAGGATGGGGCCAGTACTTC. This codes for CASSLGWGQYF.

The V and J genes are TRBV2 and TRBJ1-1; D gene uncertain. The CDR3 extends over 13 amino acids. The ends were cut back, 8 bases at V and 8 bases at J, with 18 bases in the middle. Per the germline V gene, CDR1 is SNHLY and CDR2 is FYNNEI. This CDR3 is CASREGGQWEAFF. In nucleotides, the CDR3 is TGTGCCAGCCGAGAAGGCGGGCAGTGGGAAGCTTTCTTT.

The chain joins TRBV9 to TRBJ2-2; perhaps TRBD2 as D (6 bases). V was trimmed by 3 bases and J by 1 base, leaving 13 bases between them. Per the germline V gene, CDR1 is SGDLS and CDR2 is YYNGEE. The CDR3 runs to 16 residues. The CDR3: CASSGTGTENTGELFF. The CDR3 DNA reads TGTGCCAGCAGCGGAACCGGGACTGAGAACACCGGGGAGCTGTTTTTT.

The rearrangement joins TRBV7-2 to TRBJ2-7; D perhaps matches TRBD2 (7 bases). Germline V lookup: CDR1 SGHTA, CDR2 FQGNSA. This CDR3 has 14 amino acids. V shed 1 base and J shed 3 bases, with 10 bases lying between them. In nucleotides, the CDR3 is TGTGCCAGCAGCTTAGTAGGGGGGGACTACGAGCAGTACTTC. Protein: CASSLVGGDYEQYF.

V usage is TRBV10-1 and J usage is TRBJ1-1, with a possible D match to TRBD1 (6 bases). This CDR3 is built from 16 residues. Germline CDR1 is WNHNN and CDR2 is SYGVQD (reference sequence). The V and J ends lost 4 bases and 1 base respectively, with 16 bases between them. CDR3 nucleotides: TGCGCCAGCAGTGCCTCCAGGGGCTTGGGGAACACTGAAGCTTTCTTT. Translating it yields CASSASRGLGNTEAFF.